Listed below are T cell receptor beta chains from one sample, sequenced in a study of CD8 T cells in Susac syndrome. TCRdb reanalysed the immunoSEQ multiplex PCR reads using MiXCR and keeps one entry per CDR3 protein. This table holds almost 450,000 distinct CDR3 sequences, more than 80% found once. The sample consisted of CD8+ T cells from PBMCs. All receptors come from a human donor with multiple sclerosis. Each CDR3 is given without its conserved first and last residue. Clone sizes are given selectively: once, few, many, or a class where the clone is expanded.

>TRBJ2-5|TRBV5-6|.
ASSLAGSGGQETQY
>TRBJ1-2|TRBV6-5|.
ASSSQGAGGGYT
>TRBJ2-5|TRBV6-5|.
ASSLSGIEQETQY
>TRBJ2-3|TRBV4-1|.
ASSLSEGVLYDYTDTQY
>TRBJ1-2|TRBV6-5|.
ASSLQAPHHGYT
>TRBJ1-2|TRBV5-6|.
ASSLELRENYGYT
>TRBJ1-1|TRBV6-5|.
ASSYSSITGDTEAF
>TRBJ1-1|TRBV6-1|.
ASGGQGLEAF
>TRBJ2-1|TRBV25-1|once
ASSEYWGGTGGYNEQF
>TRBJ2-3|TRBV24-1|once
ATSDFSDREGVDTQY
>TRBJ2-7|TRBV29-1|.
SVEAGSGSDPYEQY
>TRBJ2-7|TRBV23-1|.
ASSHPLAAEQY
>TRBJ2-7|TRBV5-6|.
ASSYGVDTYEQY
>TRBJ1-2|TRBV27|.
ASSPGTVAGYT
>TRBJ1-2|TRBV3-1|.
ASSQERGSYGYT
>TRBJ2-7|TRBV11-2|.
ASSFWEKDRAHEQY
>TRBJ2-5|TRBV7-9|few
ASSISGEETQY
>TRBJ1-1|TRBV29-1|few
SATGRTEAF
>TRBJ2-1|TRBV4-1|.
ASSQVKGPEQF
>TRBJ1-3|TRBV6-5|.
ASSYADRGAGNTIY
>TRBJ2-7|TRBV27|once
ASTDTTYEQY
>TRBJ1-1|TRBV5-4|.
ASSPPQGTNTEAF
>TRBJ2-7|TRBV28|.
ASSSSGSSEQY
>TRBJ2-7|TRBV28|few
ATSGSSIFYEQY
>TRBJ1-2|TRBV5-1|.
ASRTGVYGYT
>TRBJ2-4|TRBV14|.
ASSQGSGGFGIQY
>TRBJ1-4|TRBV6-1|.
ASSEGKQEATNEKLF
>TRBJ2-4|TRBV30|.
AWAWIPKNIQC
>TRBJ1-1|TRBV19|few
ASRTGVEAF
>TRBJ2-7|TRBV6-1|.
ASSLTTGSDEQY
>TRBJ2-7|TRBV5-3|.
ARSPVTRLDDDYEQY
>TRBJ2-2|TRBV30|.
AWSVTDRGRTGELF
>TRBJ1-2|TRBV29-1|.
SVEGLSYGYT
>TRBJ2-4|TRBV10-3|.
AISESKGTAVAKNIQY
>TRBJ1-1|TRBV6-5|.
ASSAGTGSHTEAF
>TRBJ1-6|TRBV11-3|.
ASSGGQGAKVSPLH
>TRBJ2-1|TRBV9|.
ASSVGLAEYNEQF